The rows below give T cell receptor beta chains drawn from one sample of a study of T cell therapy after organ transplantation. Here immunoSEQ multiplex PCR was the method, and the copy in TCRdb shows in-frame clones only, minus some. The table includes about 2,400 clones, 70% detected once. Their recognized antigens are unknown. Source: CD8+ T cells from blood, taken before autologous CMV-specific T cell therapy. These receptors originate from a human patient who had received a solid organ transplant and had CMV disease. Each CDR3 is given with its conserved first and last residue. D genes are given only for firm matches. A row's size may be missing; if present it is once, few, many or a size class.

J: TRBJ2-3
D: TRBD2
V: TRBV4-3
size: .
CDR3: CASSQSRAGGDTQYF
DNA: TGCGCCAGCAGCCAATCGCGGGCGGGAGGGGATACGCAGTATTTT

J: TRBJ1-2
D: .
V: TRBV7-6
size: .
CDR3: CASSLALQGGYTF
DNA: TGTGCCAGCAGCTTAGCTCTCCAGGGTGGCTACACCTTC

J: TRBJ2-2
D: TRBD2
V: TRBV7-6
size: medium-sized
CDR3: CASSSSGRAWAGELFF
DNA: TGTGCCAGCAGTTCTAGCGGGAGGGCCTGGGCCGGGGAGCTGTTTTTT

J: TRBJ1-5
D: TRBD1
V: TRBV11-2
size: .
CDR3: CASSSSTDRGLGQPQHF
DNA: TGTGCCAGCAGCTCCTCCACGGACAGGGGGCTGGGGCAGCCCCAGCATTTT

J: TRBJ1-2
D: .
V: TRBV7-9
size: .
CDR3: CASSATLGEGHYGYTF
DNA: TGTGCCAGCAGCGCCACCTTGGGAGAGGGACACTATGGCTACACCTTC

J: TRBJ2-7
D: .
V: TRBV1
size: few
CDR3: CTSSQDLRGTSGNYEQYF
DNA: TGCACCAGCAGCCAAGATCTAAGAGGGACTAGCGGGAATTACGAGCAGTACTTC

J: TRBJ2-1
D: .
V: TRBV25-1
size: .
CDR3: CAADRGYNEQFF
DNA: TGTGCCGCCGACCGAGGGTACAATGAGCAGTTCTTC

J: TRBJ2-2
D: .
V: TRBV12-1
size: .
CDR3: CASSFALGSGRITGELFF
DNA: .

J: TRBJ2-7
D: TRBD2
V: TRBV4-3
size: .
CDR3: CASSQGTSGTYEQYF
DNA: TGCGCCAGCAGCCAAGGGACTAGCGGAACCTACGAGCAGTACTTC

J: TRBJ2-6
D: .
V: TRBV28
size: .
CDR3: CASGRGSGANVLTF
DNA: TGTGCCAGCGGACGGGGCTCCGGGGCCAACGTCCTGACTTTC

J: TRBJ2-3
D: .
V: TRBV7-2
size: .
CDR3: CASSPPAITDTQYF
DNA: TGTGCCAGCAGCCCCCCAGCGATCACAGATACGCAGTATTTT

J: TRBJ2-2
D: .
V: TRBV7-3
size: once
CDR3: CASSSSVLNTGELFF
DNA: TGTGCCAGCAGCTCAAGCGTTCTGAACACCGGGGAGCTGTTTTTT

J: TRBJ2-3
D: .
V: TRBV6-5
size: .
CDR3: CASSYPDTQYF
DNA: TGTGCCAGCAGTTACCCAGATACGCAGTATTTT

J: TRBJ2-1
D: .
V: TRBV6-1
size: .
CDR3: CASGNQETAYNEQFF
DNA: TGTGCCAGCGGAAACCAGGAGACAGCCTACAATGAGCAGTTCTTC

J: TRBJ1-1
D: .
V: TRBV27
size: .
CDR3: CASSFVGTYTEAFF
DNA: TGTGCCAGCAGTTTTGTGGGCACTTACACTGAAGCTTTCTTT

J: TRBJ2-3
D: .
V: TRBV7-9
size: .
CDR3: CASSHLIGGPRTDTQYF
DNA: TGTGCCAGCAGCCATTTAATTGGAGGGCCAAGGACAGATACGCAGTATTTT

J: TRBJ2-7
D: .
V: TRBV5-8
size: .
CDR3: CASSLGGSGYEQYF
DNA: TGTGCCAGCAGCTTGGGGGGTTCCGGCTACGAGCAGTACTTC

J: TRBJ1-2
D: .
V: TRBV11-1
size: .
CDR3: CASTPAGDIGYTF
DNA: TGTGCCAGCACCCCGGCAGGGGATATAGGCTACACCTTC

J: TRBJ2-7
D: TRBD2
V: TRBV7-9
size: .
CDR3: CASSPGLAGVYEQYF
DNA: TGTGCCAGCAGCCCTGGGCTAGCGGGAGTATACGAGCAGTACTTC

J: TRBJ2-2
D: TRBD2
V: TRBV5-4
size: .
CDR3: CASSLGGGSGTGELFF
DNA: TGTGCCAGCAGCTTGGGAGGCGGGAGCGGAACCGGGGAGCTGTTTTTT

J: TRBJ2-7
D: .
V: TRBV20-1
size: .
CDR3: CSARGSYEQYF
DNA: TGCAGTGCTAGAGGCTCCTACGAGCAGTACTTC

J: TRBJ2-1
D: .
V: TRBV5-1
size: .
CDR3: CASSGLANYNEQFF
DNA: TGCGCCAGCAGCGGGCTAGCGAATTACAATGAGCAGTTCTTC

J: TRBJ1-2
D: TRBD1
V: TRBV6-5
size: .
CDR3: CASGDRERGYTF
DNA: TGTGCCAGCGGCGACAGGGAAAGAGGCTACACCTTC

J: TRBJ2-5
D: .
V: TRBV5-1
size: .
CDR3: CASSSPTAPLEETQYF
DNA: TGCGCCAGCAGCTCGCCGACCGCCCCTTTAGAGGAGACCCAGTACTTC

J: TRBJ2-7
D: TRBD2
V: TRBV28
size: few
CDR3: CASEKTSGITYEQYF
DNA: TGTGCCAGCGAAAAAACTAGCGGTATAACCTACGAGCAGTACTTC

J: TRBJ1-2
D: .
V: TRBV14
size: .
CDR3: CASSQDRKGGDFGYTF
DNA: TGTGCCAGCAGCCAAGATCGCAAGGGGGGCGATTTTGGCTACACCTTC

J: TRBJ2-7
D: TRBD1
V: TRBV4-3
size: .
CDR3: CASSQDGDRGRVAGVYEQYF
DNA: TGCGCCAGCAGCCAAGATGGGGACAGGGGGAGAGTAGCGGGAGTCTACGAGCAGTACTTC

J: TRBJ2-2
D: TRBD2
V: TRBV4-3
size: .
CDR3: CASSQDRLAGVVRGELFF
DNA: TGCGCCAGCAGCCAAGATAGGCTAGCGGGAGTAGTCCGCGGGGAGCTGTTTTTT

J: TRBJ2-3
D: TRBD2
V: TRBV9
size: .
CDR3: CASSVVSGSADTQYF
DNA: TGTGCCAGCAGCGTAGTTAGCGGGAGCGCAGATACGCAGTATTTT

J: TRBJ2-1
D: TRBD2
V: TRBV7-2
size: once
CDR3: CASSLVASGSYNEQFF
DNA: TGTGCCAGCAGCTTAGTCGCAAGCGGGAGCTACAATGAGCAGTTCTTC

J: TRBJ2-7
D: .
V: TRBV2
size: .
CDR3: CASSEWGTTDYEQYF
DNA: TGTGCCAGCAGTGAATGGGGGACAACGGACTACGAGCAGTACTTC

J: TRBJ2-1
D: .
V: TRBV19
size: once
CDR3: CASSMELGPYNEQFF
DNA: TGTGCCAGTAGTATGGAGCTAGGTCCGTACAATGAGCAGTTCTTC

J: TRBJ2-5
D: TRBD2
V: TRBV20-1
size: .
CDR3: CSAPGLENF
DNA: TGCAGTGCTCCGGGACTAGAGAACTTC

J: TRBJ2-2
D: .
V: TRBV9
size: .
CDR3: CASSPYIGTHTGELFF
DNA: TGTGCCAGCAGCCCTTACATCGGGACACACACCGGGGAGCTGTTTTTT

J: TRBJ1-2
D: .
V: TRBV4-3
size: .
CDR3: CASSQERGSYGYTF
DNA: TGCGCCAGCAGCCAAGAGAGGGGTAGCTATGGCTACACCTTC

J: TRBJ2-1
D: TRBD1
V: TRBV5-1
size: once
CDR3: CASSLRGRVAPHNEQFF
DNA: TGCGCCAGCAGCCTGAGGGGGCGGGTAGCCCCCCACAATGAGCAGTTCTTC

J: TRBJ1-1
D: .
V: TRBV6-5
size: once
CDR3: CASSYPWRITEAFF
DNA: TGTGCCAGCAGTTACCCATGGCGGATCACTGAAGCTTTCTTT

J: TRBJ2-7
D: TRBD1
V: TRBV4-3
size: large
CDR3: CASSQDHRGRAYEQYF
DNA: TGCGCCAGCAGCCAGGACCACAGGGGCAGGGCCTACGAGCAGTACTTC

J: TRBJ2-3
D: TRBD2
V: TRBV5-4
size: .
CDR3: CASSQGWTSGTSTDTQYF
DNA: TGCGCCAGCAGCCAAGGTTGGACTAGCGGGACTAGCACAGATACGCAGTATTTT

J: TRBJ2-7
D: TRBD2
V: TRBV7-6
size: large
CDR3: CASSPTGFVAGSYEQYF
DNA: TGTGCCAGCAGCCCAACAGGGTTTGTAGCGGGGAGCTACGAGCAGTACTTC

J: TRBJ1-4
D: .
V: TRBV7-9
size: .
CDR3: CASSLYPGTPNEKLFF
DNA: TGTGCCAGCAGCTTATATCCGGGGACACCTAATGAAAAACTGTTTTTT

J: TRBJ2-2
D: .
V: TRBV19
size: once
CDR3: CASVLRAGPSENTGELFF
DNA: TGTGCCAGTGTCCTCAGGGCAGGGCCCTCCGAGAACACCGGGGAGCTGTTTTTT

J: TRBJ1-2
D: TRBD1
V: TRBV11-1
size: .
CDR3: CASSLAQGANYGYTF
DNA: TGTGCCAGCAGCTTAGCCCAGGGGGCTAACTATGGCTACACCTTC

J: TRBJ2-1
D: .
V: TRBV7-6
size: .
CDR3: CASSLKVRGEQFF
DNA: TGTGCCAGCAGCTTAAAGGTGCGGGGTGAGCAGTTCTTC

J: TRBJ2-7
D: .
V: TRBV11-2
size: few
CDR3: CASSSPGQAYEQYF
DNA: TGTGCCAGCAGCTCCCCGGGACAAGCCTACGAGCAGTACTTC

J: TRBJ2-7
D: .
V: TRBV5-1
size: few
CDR3: CASSLVGGSYEQYF
DNA: TGCGCCAGCAGCTTGGTGGGTGGCTCCTACGAGCAGTACTTC

J: TRBJ2-7
D: .
V: TRBV19
size: few
CDR3: CASSLGTPLGYEQYF
DNA: TGTGCCAGTAGTCTTGGGACTCCGCTTGGCTACGAGCAGTACTTC

J: TRBJ1-1
D: .
V: TRBV25-1
size: .
CDR3: CASSLAGRDTEAFF
DNA: TGTGCCAGCAGTTTGGCCGGGAGAGACACTGAAGCTTTCTTT

J: TRBJ1-1
D: .
V: TRBV19
size: large
CDR3: CASSIEQEWTEAFF
DNA: TGTGCCAGTAGTATAGAACAGGAGTGGACTGAAGCTTTCTTT